One and the same sample provided the 27 T cell receptor beta chains below, sequenced in a study of T cells in Graves' hyperthyroidism and ophthalmopathy. RNA transcripts yielded amplified TCR beta CDR3 regions. When the TCR CDR3 underwent first-round RT-PCR, the HTBI primer set was used. TCRdb reprocessed the multiplex PCR reads via MiXCR and lists one record per CDR3 protein. The sample shows 300,000 to 350,000 distinct CDR3 sequences, 15% to 20% of them seen only once. Material: blood. The origin of the receptors is a woman in her 40s with Graves' ophthalmopathy.

This clonotype was seen at least ten times. V is TRBV12-3 or TRBV12-4 and J is TRBJ2-7; 12 bases fit TRBD2. The ends lost 8 bases at V and 3 bases at J; junction bases unmatched: 2. This CDR3 is built from 13 residues. CDR3 sequence (DNA): TGTGCCAGCGGACTAGCGGGACACTACGAGCAGTACTTC. This sequence encodes CASGLAGHYEQYF.

In this sample, this clonotype turned up many times. V is TRBV16 and J is TRBJ2-7; a possible D gene is TRBD2 (5 bases). The ends were cut back, 1 base at V and 1 base at J, with 11 bases in the middle. CDR3 size: 15 residues. Germline assignment: CDR1 KGHSY and CDR2 FQNENV. In DNA, the CDR3 is TGTGCCAGCAGCCAATTGTTAGCGTGGTCCTACGAGCAGTACTTC. The encoded protein is CASSQLLAWSYEQYF.

Comment on this clonotype: Germline and junction disagree at one end, which may indicate a read error. V is TRBV4-1 and J is TRBJ1-2; 8 nucleotides match TRBD1. The V gene's germline CDR1 is MGHRA and CDR2 YSYEKL. The CDR3 runs to 15 residues. CDR3 nucleotides: TGCGTCAGCAGCCAAGAAACAGGGGGGATATATGGCTACACCTTC. Residues: CVSSQETGGIYGYTF.

This clonotype was detected many times. The chain recombines TRBV12-3 or TRBV12-4 with TRBJ2-2; D is perhaps TRBD1 (5 bases). The CDR3 extends over 16 amino acids. Trimming pared 3 bases from V and 0 bases from J, leaving 11 bases between. This chain's CDR3 is CASSFPPRANTGELFF. The CDR3 nucleotides are TGTGCCAGCAGTTTTCCGCCCAGGGCGAACACCGGGGAGCTGTTTTTT.

This clonotype was found many times. V usage is TRBV19 and J usage is TRBJ2-2, with D hard to call. From germline, CDR1 is LNHDA and CDR2 SQIVND (reference sequence). Trimming pared 3 bases from V and 3 bases from J, leaving 8 bases between. The CDR3 extends over 14 amino acids. CDR3 protein: CASSIGRDTGELFF. The CDR3 DNA sequence: TGTGCCAGTAGTATTGGTCGGGACACCGGGGAGCTGTTTTTT.

Many counts were recorded for this clonotype. The chain joins TRBV20-1 to TRBJ2-5; 12 nucleotides agree with TRBD2. This CDR3 is built from 14 residues. V shed 6 bases and J 5 bases; nucleotides not matched to a gene: 7. CDR1 and CDR2 from the germline V gene are DFQATT and SNEGSKA (reference sequence). CDR3 coding DNA: TGCAGTGCGCGCCTAGCGGGAGGGTTGGAGACCCAGTACTTC. This codes for CSARLAGGLETQYF.

This clonotype was observed at least ten times. The chain uses TRBV29-1 and TRBJ2-7; 7 bases are a match to TRBD2. This CDR3 contains 14 residues. Germline CDR1 and CDR2: SQVTM and ANQGSEA. The V and J ends lost 6 bases and 0 bases, in that order; junction bases with no gene match: 8. The CDR3 loop is CSVILVAGSYEQYF. As DNA, the CDR3 is TGCAGCGTAATCTTGGTAGCGGGCTCCTACGAGCAGTACTTC.

The table lists this clonotype with a few counts. The chain recombines TRBV12-3 or TRBV12-4 with TRBJ1-1, with D uncertain. The CDR3 covers 11 residues. V shed 2 bases and J shed 7 bases, with 5 bases lying between them. The CDR3 coding sequence is TGTGCCAGCAGTTTAAAGGGTGAAGCTTTCTTT. It specifies CASSLKGEAFF.

This clonotype was observed a few times. This may come from a read error, since a much larger clone is one base off. The chain employs TRBV28 and TRBJ1-1, with 7 bases identical to TRBD1. The CDR3 is made up of 15 amino acids. Trimming took 2 bases from V and 2 from J; bases not matched to a gene: 5. Per the germline V gene, CDR1 is MDHEN and CDR2 is SYDVKM. The DNA for the CDR3 is TGTGCCAGCAGTTTAGTCTGGACAGGCAACACTGAAGCTTTCTTT. Translated: CASSLVWTGNTEAFF.

The chain uses TRBV6-1 and TRBJ2-2, with D tentatively TRBD2 (6 bases). The CDR3 loop spans 14 amino acids. Looked up from germline, CDR1 is MNHNS and CDR2 is SASEGT. Trimming pared 7 bases from V and 2 bases from J, leaving 11 bases between. The CDR3 spells CASTTGVNTGELFF. CDR3 bases: TGTGCCAGCACTACGGGAGTTAACACCGGGGAGCTGTTTTTT.

There are many counts of this clonotype. The chain employs TRBV28 and TRBJ1-1; 10 nucleotides line up with TRBD1. V shed 5 bases and J 11 bases; nucleotides not matched to a gene: 8. Germline V CDR1 and CDR2: MDHEN, SYDVKM. CDR3 size: 13 residues. Here the CDR3 reads CASSPLGTGDAFF. The CDR3 DNA sequence: TGTGCCAGCAGTCCCCTCGGGACAGGGGACGCTTTCTTT.

Many counts were recorded for this clonotype. This chain joins TRBV4-1 and TRBJ1-3; possibly TRBD1 for D (5 bases). The V end was cut by 3 bases, the J end by 0 bases, with 9 bases between. Germline V gene data show CDR1 as MGHRA and CDR2 as YSYEKL. The CDR3 has 15 amino acids. CDR3 sequence: CASSHDRDSGNTIYF. In nucleotides, the CDR3 is TGCGCCAGCAGCCACGACAGAGACTCTGGAAACACCATATATTTT.

This clonotype was observed many times. This chain links TRBV20-1 with TRBJ2-7; 12 positions match TRBD2. Trimming removed 6 bases from V and 4 bases from J; junction bases left unmatched: 4. The germline CDR1 and CDR2 sequences are DFQATT and SNEGSKA (reference sequence). The CDR3 loop spans 13 amino acids. The CDR3 loop is CSARLAGAYEQYF. The CDR3 DNA sequence: TGCAGTGCGAGACTAGCGGGAGCTTACGAGCAGTACTTC.

The chain carries TRBV25-1 and TRBJ2-7; 10 positions match TRBD1. The CDR3 sequence is 16 residues long. Germline V gives CDR1 MGHDK, CDR2 SYGVNS. Trimming took 3 bases from V and 5 from J; bases not matched to a gene: 10. The CDR3 sequence: CASSDSYWTGGDEQYF. The CDR3 coding sequence is TGTGCCAGCAGTGATTCCTACTGGACAGGGGGGGACGAGCAGTACTTC.

The V gene is TRBV7-2, the J gene TRBJ2-5; a weak D match, TRBD2 (5 bases). The length of the CDR3 is 14 residues. V was trimmed by 5 bases and J by 5 bases, leaving 15 bases between them. Per germline, CDR1 SGHTA and CDR2 FQGNSA. The CDR3 coding sequence is TGTGCCAGCAGCACCCGGGGTTCCGCCGAGACCCAGTACTTC. This gives the protein CASSTRGSAETQYF. Combining the CDR3 with reference TRBV7-2 and TRBJ2-5 gives the whole variable domain GAGVSQSPSNKVTEKGKDVELRCDPISGHTALYWYRQSLGQGLEFLIYFQGNSAPDKSGLPSDRFSAERTGGSVSTLTIQRTQQEDSAVYLCASSTRGSAETQYFGPGTRLLVL.

This clonotype was observed at least ten times. The V call is TRBV30, the J call TRBJ2-2, with TRBD1 as a possible D gene (6 bases). The germline V and J ends were trimmed by 3 bases and 3 bases, with 14 bases remaining between them. The length of the CDR3 is 15 residues. From germline, CDR1 is GTSNPN and CDR2 SVGIG (reference sequence). DNA of the CDR3: TGTGCCTGGAGGCCACAGGGCGTATACACCGGGGAGCTGTTTTTT. Residues: CAWRPQGVYTGELFF. The full variable domain, completed using reference TRBV30 and TRBJ2-2, is SQTIHQWPATLVQPVGSPLSLECTVEGTSNPNLYWYRQAAGRGLQLLFYSVGIGQISSEVPQNLSASRPQDRQFILSSKKLLLSDSGFYLCAWRPQGVYTGELFFGEGSRLTVL.

This clonotype was observed at least ten times. The chain is built from TRBV30 and TRBJ1-1, with 12 bases that match TRBD1. The length of the CDR3 is 15 residues. Germline V CDR1 and CDR2: GTSNPN, SVGIG (reference sequence). With 2 bases clipped from V and 5 bases from J, the junction kept 6 bases outside the gene matches. CDR3 residues: CAWSRDRGLGTEAFF. DNA for the CDR3: TGTGCCTGGAGTCGGGACAGGGGGCTGGGGACTGAAGCTTTCTTT.

The table lists this clonotype with many counts. This rearrangement joins TRBV19 to TRBJ1-1; 7 positions match TRBD1. Germline lookup yields CDR1 LNHDA and CDR2 SQIVND (reference sequence). The CDR3 runs to 13 residues. V dropped 3 bases and J dropped 4; count of bases not matched to a gene: 2. CDR3 coding DNA: TGTGCCAGTAGTATGCAGGGGGGCACTGAAGCTTTCTTT. Translating gives CASSMQGGTEAFF.

With respect to this clonotype: A clone one base away is much larger, so this may be a read error. Here the CDR3 omits its conserved ending phenylalanine or tryptophan, so a read error is the likely source. The chain links TRBV18 to TRBJ1-2; D call uncertain. The CDR3 extends over 14 amino acids. V lost 5 bases and J lost 1, with 11 bases in between. The germline V gene has CDR1 KGHSH and CDR2 LQKENI. CDR3 loop: CASSTQDLNYGYTL. The DNA of the CDR3 is TGTGCCAGCTCAACCCAGGACCTTAACTATGGCTACACCCTC.

This clonotype was detected only once. The V call is TRBV12-3 or TRBV12-4, the J call TRBJ1-5; unclear D gene. V lost 3 bases, J lost 8 bases, and 17 bases lay in between. CDR3 length: 15 amino acids. The CDR3 is CASSFVGSNAEPQHF. DNA for the CDR3: TGTGCCAGCAGTTTCGTGGGGTCGAATGCGGAGCCCCAGCATTTT.

This clonotype was recorded many times. The chain carries TRBV12-3 or TRBV12-4 and TRBJ2-7, with TRBD2 matching over 7 bases. The CDR3 extends over 15 amino acids. The ends lost 2 bases at V and 1 base at J; junction bases unmatched: 5. The CDR3 here is CASSLFRRGSYEQYF. The CDR3 region has the DNA TGTGCCAGCAGTTTATTTAGGCGGGGGTCCTACGAGCAGTACTTC.

CDR3 DNA: TGCGCCAGCAGCGTCCAGGGTGCTGGCTACACCTTC. It translates to CASSVQGAGYTF. The V call is TRBV5-1, the J call TRBJ1-2; the D gene is possibly TRBD1 (5 bases). Germline-derived CDR1 and CDR2 are SGHRS and YFSETQ. The length of the CDR3 is 12 residues. V was pared by 4 bases and J by 7 bases, with 11 bases between.

This clonotype was recorded at least ten times. This chain links TRBV12-3 or TRBV12-4 with TRBJ1-1; D might be TRBD1 (6 bases). The ends were cut back, 6 bases at V and 5 bases at J, with 19 bases in the middle. This CDR3 has 15 amino acids. The CDR3 sequence is CASSRGGGRGTEAFF. CDR3 nucleotide sequence: TGTGCCAGCAGCCGTGGGGGGGGGCGTGGGACTGAAGCTTTCTTT.

In this sample, this clonotype turned up many times. CDR3 in amino acids: CASRLDRGPGELFF. The DNA for the CDR3 is TGTGCCAGCAGACTAGACAGGGGGCCCGGGGAGCTGTTTTTT. The gene calls are TRBV12-3 or TRBV12-4 and TRBJ2-2; 10 bases map to TRBD1. The CDR3 loop spans 14 amino acids. V gave up 6 bases and J gave up 6 bases; unmatched junction bases: 4.

This clonotype was detected only a few times. The V call is TRBV28, the J call TRBJ1-1; D is undetermined. Deletions cut 1 base from V and 4 bases from J, with 13 bases between. The CDR3 has 15 residues. The germline gives CDR1 MDHEN, CDR2 SYDVKM. The CDR3 region is CASSLYGDGSTEAFF. The DNA of the CDR3 is TGTGCCAGCAGTTTATACGGGGATGGGAGCACTGAAGCTTTCTTT.

This clonotype has more than one count but fewer than ten. This rearrangement joins TRBV6-2 or TRBV6-3 to TRBJ2-5; D remains unclear. CDR1 is MNHEY and CDR2 is SVGEGT in the germline V gene. The germline V and J ends were trimmed by 5 bases and 0 bases, with 10 bases remaining between them. The CDR3 loop spans 14 amino acids. The CDR3 sequence is CASSTLPYQETQYF. CDR3 nucleotides: TGTGCCAGCAGTACCCTCCCGTACCAAGAGACCCAGTACTTC.

In its sample, this clonotype was seen many times. The V call is TRBV6-1, the J call TRBJ1-2, with unresolved D. With 5 bases removed from V and 0 bases from J, the gap between germline ends came to 7 bases. This CDR3 is 13 amino acids long. Germline V CDR1 and CDR2: MNHNS, SASEGT. The CDR3 sequence is CASSPTTNYGYTF. Written as DNA, the CDR3 is TGTGCCAGCAGTCCTACAACTAACTATGGCTACACCTTC.